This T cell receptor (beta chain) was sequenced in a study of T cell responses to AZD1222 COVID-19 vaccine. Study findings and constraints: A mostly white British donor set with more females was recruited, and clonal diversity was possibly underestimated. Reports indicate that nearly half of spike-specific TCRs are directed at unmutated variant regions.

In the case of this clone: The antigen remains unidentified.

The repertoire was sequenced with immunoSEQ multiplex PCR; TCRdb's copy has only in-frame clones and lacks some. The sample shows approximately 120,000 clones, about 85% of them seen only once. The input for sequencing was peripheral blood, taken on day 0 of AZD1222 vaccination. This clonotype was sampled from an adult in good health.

CDR3 sequence (DNA): TGTACCGGGACATTTGCCGGGGAGCTGTTTTTT. It is translated as CTGTFAGELFF. The chain is built from TRBV30 and TRBJ2-2, with a weak D call TRBD1 (6 bases). Germline V gives CDR1 GTSNPN, CDR2 SVGIG (reference sequence). This CDR3 region has 11 residues.